The 15 T cell receptor beta chains presented below share a single source sample, sequenced in a study of cytomegalovirus exposure and HLA in healthy donors. PCR used 60 Vbeta primers and 13 Jbeta primers. TCRdb's copy holds only in-frame clones and misses some; the assay was immunoSEQ multiplex PCR. The sample contains 170,000 or so clones, under 90% of which appear only once. Sequenced: PBMCs. The receptors were gathered from a man aged 25-40 years in good health and CMV-seropositive.

This clone has only a few counts. The chain's CDR3 is CASSFGGRANIQYF. CDR3 coding DNA: TGTGCCAGCAGTTTCGGCGGGAGGGCGAACATTCAGTACTTC. The chain recombines TRBV28 with TRBJ2-4, with 9 bases identical to TRBD2. With 3 bases clipped from V and 7 bases from J, the junction kept 4 bases outside the gene matches. The CDR3 is 14 amino acids. Germline CDR1 MDHEN, CDR2 SYDVKM.

The chain uses TRBV10-2 and TRBJ1-3; 9 bases match TRBD1. CDR1 WSHSY and CDR2 SAAADI come from the germline V gene. Trimming at V came to 5 bases and at J to 3 bases, leaving 2 bases not matched to a gene. The CDR3 sequence is 14 residues long. CDR3 bases: TGCGCCAGCAGTCAGGACAGGGGTGGAAACACCATATATTTT. Translation: CASSQDRGGNTIYF.

The genes are TRBV5-1 and TRBJ2-1; TRBD2 agrees at 9 bases. With V trimmed by 4 bases and J by 5 bases, 7 bases remained unmatched. This CDR3 is 15 amino acids long. Germline V lookup: CDR1 SGHRS, CDR2 YFSETQ. CDR3 in DNA: TGCGCCAGCAGCGACAAGTCTAGCGGGAACAATGAGCAGTTCTTC. Protein sequence: CASSDKSSGNNEQFF.

The CDR3 DNA sequence: TGTGCCACCAGCAGAGCATGGGCACAGGGGCGCGGCTACACCTTC. Its translation: CATSRAWAQGRGYTF. J is TRBJ1-2 and V is TRBV15, with 7 bases matching TRBD1. V shed 1 base and J 8 bases; nucleotides not matched to a gene: 10. The germline gives CDR1 LNHNV, CDR2 YYDKDF (reference sequence). The CDR3 runs to 15 residues.

The rearrangement links TRBV5-8 to TRBJ1-1; the match to TRBD1 covers 8 bases. Trimming cost V 4 bases and J 5 bases; bases outside gene matches: 7. The CDR3 length is 14 residues. The germline CDR1 and CDR2 sequences are SGHTS and YDEGEE. The CDR3 sequence: CASSPRTGTTEAFF. DNA of the CDR3: TGTGCCAGCAGCCCTAGGACAGGGACAACTGAAGCTTTCTTT.

This clone was picked up a small number of times. V usage is TRBV6-1 and J usage is TRBJ1-3; D is perhaps TRBD1 (5 bases). The germline gives CDR1 MNHNS, CDR2 SASEGT. Trimming removed 10 bases from V and 4 bases from J, with 8 bases in between. The CDR3 consists of 11 residues. The CDR3 reads CATYRGNTIYF. The CDR3 DNA follows: TGTGCCACTTACAGGGGAAACACCATATATTTT.

CDR3 DNA sequence: TGTGCCAGCAGTGAAAAGGGGGCGAGCTATGGCTACACCTTC. Translated, it gives CASSEKGASYGYTF. The J gene is TRBJ1-2, the V gene TRBV2; 7 bases are shared with TRBD1. CDR1 SNHLY and CDR2 FYNNEI come from the germline V gene. The CDR3 is 14 residues long. V lost 2 bases and J lost 4; bases outside the gene matches: 4.

The genes are TRBV23-1 and TRBJ2-3, with 8 bases fitting TRBD2. TRBV23-1 is marked as an open reading frame, function uncertain. Trimming removed 2 bases from V and 6 bases from J; junction bases left unmatched: 1. The CDR3 loop spans 13 amino acids. CDR3 amino acids: CASSQRGRDTQYF. CDR3 nucleotide sequence: TGCGCCAGCAGTCAACGCGGGAGGGATACGCAGTATTTT.

The rearrangement joins TRBV4-2 to TRBJ2-1; 15 bases fit TRBD2. CDR3 size: 15 residues. Trimming took 2 bases from V and 12 from J; bases not matched to a gene: 5. Germline V gene lookup returns CDR1 LGHNA and CDR2 YNFKEQ. The CDR3 loop is CASSQRTSGRARQFF. CDR3 coding DNA: TGTGCCAGCAGCCAACGGACTAGCGGGAGGGCGAGGCAGTTCTTC.

The genes are TRBV19 and TRBJ2-7; the match to TRBD2 covers 8 bases. J gave up 3 bases and V 6 bases, and 7 bases lay outside the gene matches. The CDR3 consists of 14 residues. The V gene's germline CDR1 is LNHDA and CDR2 SQIVND (reference sequence). CDR3 sequence: CASSPAGGGYEQYF. The DNA of the CDR3 is TGTGCCAGTAGCCCCGCGGGGGGCGGCTACGAGCAGTACTTC.

This chain links TRBV5-4 with TRBJ1-1; 8 bases are a match to TRBD1. The CDR3 consists of 15 residues. The germline V gene encodes CDR1 SGHNT and CDR2 YYREEE (reference sequence). V was pared by 0 bases and J by 4 bases, with 5 bases of the junction left unmatched. For the CDR3, the DNA is TGTGCCAGCAGCTTGGGATTTACAGGGGGCACTGAAGCTTTCTTT. Amino acid sequence: CASSLGFTGGTEAFF.

This clone was picked up a small number of times. J is TRBJ1-4 and V is TRBV27, with unresolved D. The CDR3 totals 16 residues. Germline assignment: CDR1 MNHEY and CDR2 SMNVEV (reference sequence). Trimming shortened V by 2 bases and J by 8 bases, and 18 bases separated the two germline ends. Here the CDR3 reads CASSLRRAGSREKLFF. The CDR3 DNA sequence: TGTGCCAGCAGTTTAAGACGAGCGGGGTCCCGGGAAAAACTGTTTTTT.

This sequence joins TRBV7-9 and TRBJ2-5; 12 bases match TRBD1. This CDR3 comprises 19 residues. V trimming: 6 bases; J trimming: 3 bases; junction bases outside the gene matches: 17. Germline V lookup: CDR1 SEHNR, CDR2 FQNEAQ (reference sequence). DNA of the CDR3: TGTGCCAGCAGTAACGTGGGGGACAGGGGGCGCCGTTGGAAAGAGACCCAGTACTTC. Its protein is CASSNVGDRGRRWKETQYF.

The J gene is TRBJ1-1, the V gene TRBV5-1; 7 nucleotides line up with TRBD1. CDR1 and CDR2 from the germline V gene are SGHRS and YFSETQ. V gave up 2 bases and J gave up 4 bases; unmatched junction bases: 8. CDR3 length equals 15 residues. CDR3 in amino acids: CASSFHRGEVTEAFF. For the CDR3, the DNA is TGCGCCAGCAGCTTTCACAGGGGCGAGGTCACTGAAGCTTTCTTT. Full variable domain (rest looked up from reference TRBV5-1 and TRBJ1-1): KAGVTQTPRYLIKTRGQQVTLSCSPISGHRSVSWYQQTPGQGLQFLFEYFSETQRNKGNFPGRFSGRQFSNSRSEMNVSTLELGDSALYLCASSFHRGEVTEAFFGQGTRLTVV.

This clone was observed once. Mismatch with germline at one junction end may stem from a read error. V gene TRBV7-9 combines with J gene TRBJ1-2, with 7 bases aligning to TRBD1. The CDR3 is 15 residues long. CDR1 is SEHNR, CDR2 FQNEAQ, per germline (reference sequence). In nucleotides, the CDR3 is TGTTCCAGCAGCAGGGACAGAACCAGGGGCTATGGCTACACCTTC. It encodes CSSSRDRTRGYGYTF.